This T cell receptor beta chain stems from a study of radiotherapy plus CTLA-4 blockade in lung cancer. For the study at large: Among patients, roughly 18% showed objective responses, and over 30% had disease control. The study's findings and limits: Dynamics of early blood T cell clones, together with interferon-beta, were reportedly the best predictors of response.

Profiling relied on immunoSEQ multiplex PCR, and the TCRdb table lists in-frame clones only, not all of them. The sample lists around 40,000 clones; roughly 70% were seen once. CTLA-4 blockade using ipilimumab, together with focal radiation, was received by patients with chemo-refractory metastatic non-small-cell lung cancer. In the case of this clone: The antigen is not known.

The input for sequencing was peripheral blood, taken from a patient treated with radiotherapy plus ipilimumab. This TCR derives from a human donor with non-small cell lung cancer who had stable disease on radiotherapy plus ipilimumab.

CDR3 nucleotide sequence: TGTGCCAGCTCACCTCACGTGGAGGGTAGCACTGAAGCTTTCTTT. It encodes CASSPHVEGSTEAFF. The rearrangement uses TRBV18 and TRBJ1-1; D ambiguous. The CDR3 runs to 15 residues. Trimming cost V 3 bases and J 4 bases, with 15 bases left between them. Looked up from germline, CDR1 is KGHSH and CDR2 is LQKENI. Full variable domain (missing parts from reference TRBV18 and TRBJ1-1): NAGVMQNPRHLVRRRGQEARLRCSPMKGHSHVYWYRQLPEEGLKFMVYLQKENIIDESGMPKERFSAEFPKEGPSILRIQQVVRGDSAAYFCASSPHVEGSTEAFFGQGTRLTVV.